These 21 T cell receptor beta chains were sequenced from one sample in a study of long-term antiretroviral therapy in people with HIV. The authors ran the immunoSEQ assay, v3.0, at survey level. Profiling relied on immunoSEQ multiplex PCR, and the TCRdb table lists in-frame clones only, not all of them. The table records about 43,000 clones, approximately 86% of them present only once. Source: unsorted PBMCs, taken 0.1 years before starting antiretroviral therapy. These receptors were taken from a woman between 45 and 60 years old with HIV.

V usage is TRBV7-9 and J usage is TRBJ2-3; D is uncertain. The length of the CDR3 is 12 residues. CDR1 is SEHNR, CDR2 FQNEAQ, per germline (reference sequence). With 2 bases removed from V and 5 bases from J, the gap between germline ends came to 5 bases. CDR3 in amino acids: CASSLQRDTQYF. The DNA of the CDR3 is TGTGCCAGCAGCTTACAACGAGATACGCAGTATTTT.

This clone was counted a few times. J is TRBJ1-5 and V is TRBV27; weak D call: TRBD1 (6 bases). V lost 2 bases and J lost 4, with 9 bases in between. CDR1 and CDR2 from the germline V gene are MNHEY and SMNVEV (reference sequence). There are 14 residues in the CDR3. CDR3 loop: CASSLRGENQPQHF. CDR3 in DNA: TGTGCCAGCAGTTTAAGGGGGGAGAATCAGCCCCAGCATTTT.

This chain links TRBV12-5 with TRBJ2-3; D is unresolved. The CDR3 has 11 amino acids. The germline V gene has CDR1 LGHNT and CDR2 FRNRAP. Trimming stripped 7 bases from V and 2 bases from J, with 4 bases between. The CDR3 DNA reads as TGTGCTAGTGCCCACACAGATACGCAGTATTTT. Translated: CASAHTDTQYF.

The chain links TRBV21-1 to TRBJ1-3. TRBV21-1 is a pseudogene. The CDR3 runs 14 residues. The CDR3 coding sequence is TGTGCCAGCAGAGGGACAGAGCGGGAAAACACCATATATTTT. It is translated as CASRGTERENTIYF.

The chain has TRBV6-1 and TRBJ1-2; a weak D match, TRBD1 (6 bases). The CDR3 has 15 amino acids. Germline-derived CDR1 and CDR2 are MNHNS and SASEGT. Trimming cost V 5 bases and J 0 bases, with 13 bases left between them. The CDR3 spells CASSPQGLANYGYTF. In DNA form, the CDR3 reads TGTGCCAGCAGTCCTCAGGGGTTAGCTAACTATGGCTACACCTTC.

The genes are TRBV6-6 and TRBJ1-1, with TRBD1 identical over 7 bases. Germline CDR1 and CDR2: MNHNY and SVGAGI (reference sequence). This CDR3 is built from 15 residues. Losses at the gene ends were 6 bases for V and 11 bases for J; bases not matched to a gene: 18. As DNA, the CDR3 is TGTGCCAGCAGCTCGACCGGGACAGCTATAGTGGGCGCTTTCTTT. Translating gives CASSSTGTAIVGAFF.

The V and J genes are TRBV4-2 and TRBJ2-5; 8 nucleotides align to TRBD2. Germline V gene data show CDR1 as LGHNA and CDR2 as YNFKEQ. The junction had 6 bases not matched to a gene; V was cut back by 1 base and J by 2 bases. CDR3 length: 16 amino acids. CDR3 sequence: CASSQALADPQETQYF. In nucleotides, the CDR3 is TGTGCCAGCAGCCAAGCACTAGCGGACCCACAAGAGACCCAGTACTTC.

J is TRBJ1-1 and V is TRBV2; possible D gene TRBD1, 5 bases. CDR3 length equals 12 residues. In germline, CDR1 is SNHLY, CDR2 FYNNEI. The ends were cut back, 7 bases at V and 5 bases at J, with 11 bases in the middle. CDR3 nucleotide sequence: TGTGCCAGCAAGGGGTTTGAGACTGAAGCTTTCTTT. Amino acids: CASKGFETEAFF.

The sample holds one count of this clone. The rearrangement links TRBV11-2 to TRBJ2-5, with D possibly TRBD1 on 7 matching bases. The V gene's germline CDR1 is SGHAT and CDR2 FQNNGV. The CDR3 loop spans 17 amino acids. V was pared by 1 base and J by 5 bases, with 20 bases between. The CDR3 DNA reads TGTGCCAGCAGCTTAGCTAGCAGGGGGGCAAAAGGGGAGACCCAGTACTTC. Its translation: CASSLASRGAKGETQYF. The complete variable domain, with remaining parts taken from reference TRBV11-2 and TRBJ2-5, reads EAGVAQSPRYKIIEKRQSVAFWCNPISGHATLYWYQQILGQGPKLLIQFQNNGVVDDSQLPKDRFSAERLKGVDSTLKIQPAKLEDSAVYLCASSLASRGAKGETQYFGPGTRLLVL.

This sequence joins TRBV5-1 and TRBJ1-4; possibly TRBD1 for D (6 bases). The germline V and J ends were trimmed by 4 bases and 0 bases, with 13 bases remaining between them. This CDR3 region has 16 residues. The V gene's germline CDR1 is SGHRS and CDR2 YFSETQ. The CDR3: CASSIDRIATNEKLFF. The CDR3 DNA reads as TGCGCCAGCAGCATCGACAGGATCGCAACTAATGAAAAACTGTTTTTT.

The chain couples TRBV25-1 to TRBJ1-1; D is undetermined. CDR1 and CDR2 from the germline V gene are MGHDK and SYGVNS. There are 13 residues in the CDR3. V shed 0 bases and J shed 10 bases, with 12 bases lying between them. The CDR3, as DNA: TGTGCCAGCAGTGAATATGGCCCATTTGGAGCTTTCTTT. It specifies CASSEYGPFGAFF.

This chain links TRBV6-1 with TRBJ2-5; weak D call: TRBD1 (5 bases). The germline V gene encodes CDR1 MNHNS and CDR2 SASEGT. Trimming took off 3 bases at V and 1 base at J, with 9 bases between the two ends. This CDR3 has 14 amino acids. Written as DNA, the CDR3 is TGTGCCAGCAGTGAGCAGGGCCTCCAAGAGACCCAGTACTTC. Encoded protein: CASSEQGLQETQYF.

This chain links TRBV19 with TRBJ1-4, with 7 bases aligning to TRBD1. V shed 2 bases and J 3 bases; nucleotides not matched to a gene: 3. The length of the CDR3 is 15 residues. The germline V gene has CDR1 LNHDA and CDR2 SQIVND (reference sequence). This CDR3 reads CASSIRTGPNEKLFF. CDR3 nucleotide sequence: TGTGCCAGTAGTATACGGACAGGCCCTAATGAAAAACTGTTTTTT.

This clone was seen only once. The chain uses TRBV23-1 and TRBJ2-4, with TRBD2 as a possible D gene (5 bases). TRBV23-1 is classed as an ORF, of uncertain function. Trimming pared 3 bases from V and 0 bases from J, leaving 9 bases between. The CDR3 length is 15 residues. The DNA of the CDR3 is TGCGCCAGCAGTCACCCAGCGGAAGCCAAAAACATTCAGTACTTC. Amino acids: CASSHPAEAKNIQYF.

This clone appeared a single time. The rearrangement links TRBV6-1 to TRBJ1-1; TRBD1 agrees at 7 bases. CDR3 length equals 14 residues. J was trimmed by 1 base and V by 3 bases; bases with no gene match: 2. Germline V gene sequence: CDR1 MNHNS, CDR2 SASEGT. The CDR3: CASSETGPNTEAFF. The CDR3 nucleotides are TGTGCCAGCAGTGAGACAGGGCCGAACACTGAAGCTTTCTTT.

Only a few counts were recorded for this clone. This chain connects TRBV18 to TRBJ1-2; D is unresolved. Germline loops: CDR1 KGHSH, CDR2 LQKENI. This CDR3 has 13 residues. Between the trimmed V and J ends, which lost 2 bases and 8 bases, there was a span of 12 bases. CDR3 residues: CASSPTQEKGYTF. CDR3 nucleotide sequence: TGTGCCAGCTCACCAACTCAGGAAAAGGGCTACACCTTC. Filled out from reference TRBV18 and TRBJ1-2, the complete variable domain reads NAGVMQNPRHLVRRRGQEARLRCSPMKGHSHVYWYRQLPEEGLKFMVYLQKENIIDESGMPKERFSAEFPKEGPSILRIQQVVRGDSAAYFCASSPTQEKGYTFGSGTRLTVV.

The chain combines TRBV7-2 with TRBJ2-7, with TRBD1 matching over 9 bases. CDR3 size: 14 residues. Germline V lookup: CDR1 SGHTA, CDR2 FQGNSA. V lost 5 bases, J lost 4 bases, and 6 bases stayed unmatched. Here the CDR3 DNA reads TGTGCCAGCAGCGGGGGGACAGGGCCATACGAGCAGTACTTC. This gives the protein CASSGGTGPYEQYF.

V gene TRBV6-6 combines with J gene TRBJ2-7; 8 bases align to TRBD1. Germline values: CDR1 MNHNY, CDR2 SVGAGI (reference sequence). This CDR3 is built from 13 residues. V lost 7 bases and J lost 7; bases outside the gene matches: 9. The CDR3 reads CASTPGQGGEQYF. Written as DNA, the CDR3 is TGTGCCAGCACTCCAGGACAGGGAGGAGAGCAGTACTTC.

The chain joins TRBV7-2 to TRBJ1-2; 8 bases map to TRBD1. The trim removed 5 bases at V and 7 bases at J, leaving 6 bases unmatched. The V gene's germline CDR1 is SGHTA and CDR2 FQGNSA. This CDR3 is built from 13 residues. The CDR3 sequence: CASSLDRASGYTF. DNA of the CDR3: TGTGCCAGCAGCCTGGACAGGGCCTCTGGCTACACCTTC.

This clone was seen more than once but under ten times. CDR3 sequence reads: CASSPGQGSPLHF. The CDR3 DNA reads TGTGCCAGCTCACCAGGACAGGGTTCACCCCTCCACTTT. This chain connects TRBV18 to TRBJ1-6; 8 positions agree with TRBD1. This CDR3 region has 13 residues. Per the germline V gene, CDR1 is KGHSH and CDR2 is LQKENI. V lost 2 bases, J lost 9 bases, and 0 bases stayed unmatched.

The J gene is TRBJ2-7, the V gene TRBV18; a possible D gene is TRBD1 (6 bases). CDR1 and CDR2 from the germline V gene are KGHSH and LQKENI. There are 13 residues in the CDR3. V lost 5 bases and J lost 2, with 10 bases in between. CDR3: CASSGDKTYEQYF. DNA for the CDR3: TGTGCCAGCTCAGGGGACAAAACCTACGAGCAGTACTTC.